This T cell receptor (beta chain) was found in a study of T-cell memory formation after mild COVID-19. TCRdb called the 5' RACE reads again in MiXCR, with one record for every CDR3 protein. This sample carries some 40,000 distinct CDR3 sequences, 7.3% of them seen once, and the ten largest clones take about 1.4%. V gave up 5 bases and J gave up 6 bases; unmatched junction bases: 5. The CDR3 is made up of 15 amino acids. Per the germline V gene, CDR1 is SGHTA and CDR2 is FQGNSA. This clonotype was counted ten times or more. The J gene is TRBJ1-5, the V gene TRBV7-2; 12 bases map to TRBD1. The sequenced sample was PBMCs or a T cell subset sorted from them (not recorded which). This clonotype was sampled from a man younger than 30 who had mild COVID-19 (a few samples of this study predate the infection). Cell type and time point are not known. The CDR3 DNA follows: TGTGCCAGCAGCCCGGGACAGGGGGCGAGTCAGCCCCAGCATTTT. Encoded protein: CASSPGQGASQPQHF.